One sample yielded the 23 T cell receptor beta chains listed below, sequenced in a study of blood T cell repertoires in COVID-19. Only in-frame clones appear in the TCRdb table, and some are missing; sequencing was by immunoSEQ multiplex PCR. The sample gives 84,000 or so clones, around 81% of which show up once; 12% is in the top ten. Sample: peripheral blood. The source is a woman in her 70s with active or convalescent COVID-19.

The rearrangement uses TRBV11-2 and TRBJ2-1, with 12 bases lining up with TRBD2. This CDR3 is built from 18 residues. The germline gives CDR1 SGHAT, CDR2 FQNNGV. The V segment lost 0 bases and the J segment 9 bases; nucleotides outside the gene matches: 12. The CDR3 loop is CASSLDLGLAGGLGEQFF. In DNA, the CDR3 is TGTGCCAGCAGCTTAGATCTTGGGCTAGCGGGGGGGTTGGGTGAGCAGTTCTTC.

V is TRBV7-9 and J is TRBJ1-5; D unclear. This CDR3 comprises 14 residues. The germline CDR1 and CDR2 sequences are SEHNR and FQNEAQ (reference sequence). V was shortened by 3 bases and J by 7 bases, with 13 bases between the two germline ends. The CDR3 is CASSLGIGEQPQHF. Here the CDR3 DNA reads TGTGCCAGCAGCTTGGGGATCGGGGAACAGCCCCAGCATTTT.

The V gene is TRBV5-1, the J gene TRBJ1-4; D gene uncertain. The ends were cut back, 5 bases at V and 6 bases at J, with 11 bases in the middle. CDR1 is SGHRS, CDR2 YFSETQ, per germline. There are 13 residues in the CDR3. The CDR3 DNA is TGCGCCAGCAGTCTAGGTGGTGATGAAAAACTGTTTTTT. It encodes CASSLGGDEKLFF.

The CDR3: CASRYQGAQVFF. The DNA for the CDR3 is TGTGCCAGCAGATATCAGGGGGCGCAGGTTTTCTTT. The V call is TRBV6-5, the J call TRBJ1-1, with TRBD1 matching 8 bases. The CDR3 consists of 12 residues. Per germline, CDR1 MNHEY and CDR2 SVGAGI. The V and J ends lost 6 bases and 13 bases, in that order; junction bases with no gene match: 10.

The chain joins TRBV19 to TRBJ1-1; D ambiguous. Germline lookup yields CDR1 LNHDA and CDR2 SQIVND (reference sequence). Trimming stripped 1 base from V and 7 bases from J, with 7 bases between. The CDR3 is 12 amino acids. The CDR3 sequence is CASSIGSGEAFF. CDR3 nucleotide sequence: TGTGCCAGTAGTATAGGGTCGGGTGAAGCTTTCTTT.

The gene calls are TRBV5-4 and TRBJ2-5; TRBD2 might be the D (5 bases). V dropped 2 bases and J dropped 3 bases, with 11 bases sitting between them. Germline values: CDR1 SGHNT, CDR2 YYREEE (reference sequence). CDR3 length equals 14 residues. The CDR3 sequence is CASSFASEEETQYF. CDR3 in DNA: TGTGCCAGCAGCTTCGCTTCGGAGGAAGAGACCCAGTACTTC.

The gene calls are TRBV11-3 and TRBJ2-7, with 7 bases that match TRBD1. The V gene's germline CDR1 is SGHNT and CDR2 YENEEA. V gave up 5 bases and J gave up 1 base; unmatched junction bases: 5. This CDR3 contains 14 residues. The CDR3 loop reads CASSPRGKSYEQYF. The CDR3 DNA follows: TGTGCCAGCAGCCCCAGGGGGAAGTCCTACGAGCAGTACTTC.

As concerns this clone: The sample has other DNA sequences that encode this CDR3 too. The J gene is TRBJ1-1, the V gene TRBV12-3 or TRBV12-4; possibly TRBD1 for D (5 bases). Deletions cut 3 bases from V and 1 base from J, with 6 bases between. The CDR3 has 13 amino acids. The CDR3 DNA follows: TGTGCCAGCAGTTTCCAGGGGAACACTGAAGCTTTCTTT. Translation: CASSFQGNTEAFF.

This chain uses TRBV6-5 with TRBJ1-1; TRBD1 matches 10 bases. V lost 2 bases and J lost 4; bases outside the gene matches: 4. This CDR3 has 15 amino acids. Germline CDR1 is MNHEY and CDR2 is SVGAGI. Here the CDR3 reads CASSYEGQGITEAFF. Written as DNA, the CDR3 is TGTGCCAGCAGTTACGAGGGACAGGGGATCACTGAAGCTTTCTTT.

This clone was seen once. This chain connects TRBV4-3 to TRBJ1-6; a possible D gene is TRBD1 (5 bases). The CDR3 has 15 amino acids. V was clipped by 1 base and J by 10 bases, with 14 bases between them. CDR1 and CDR2 (germline): LGHNA, YSLEER. CDR3 DNA: TGCGCCAGCAGCCAAGCTTTAGGGGCAGACTCACCCCTCCACTTT. This sequence encodes CASSQALGADSPLHF.

CDR3 loop: CATLKVRETGELFF. For the CDR3, the DNA is TGTGCCACCCTAAAAGTACGGGAGACCGGGGAGCTGTTTTTT. The V call is TRBV19, the J call TRBJ2-2; D might be TRBD2 (6 bases). V lost 10 bases to trimming and J lost 5 bases, with 17 bases between them. There are 14 residues in the CDR3. Per the germline V gene, CDR1 is LNHDA and CDR2 is SQIVND (reference sequence).

V is TRBV5-1 and J is TRBJ2-3; 9 nucleotides agree with TRBD1. Per the germline V gene, CDR1 is SGHRS and CDR2 is YFSETQ. The junction had 4 bases not matched to a gene; V was cut back by 4 bases and J by 13 bases. There are 11 residues in the CDR3. CDR3 sequence (DNA): TGCGCCAGCAGCGCGGGACAGGGAAAGTATTTT. It yields the protein CASSAGQGKYF.

The J gene is TRBJ1-3, the V gene TRBV5-4; 8 nucleotides line up with TRBD1. The V gene's germline CDR1 is SGHNT and CDR2 YYREEE (reference sequence). V lost 0 bases and J lost 3; bases outside the gene matches: 2. CDR3 length: 15 residues. CDR3 in amino acids: CASSLGGQGGNTIYF. The CDR3 nucleotides read TGTGCCAGCAGCTTGGGAGGACAGGGTGGAAACACCATATATTTT. The whole variable domain, remainder taken from reference TRBV5-4 and TRBJ1-3, is ETGVTQSPTHLIKTRGQQVTLRCSSQSGHNTVSWYQQALGQGPQFIFQYYREEENGRGNFPPRFSGLQFPNYSSELNVNALELDDSALYLCASSLGGQGGNTIYFGEGSWLTVV.

The DNA for the CDR3 is TGCAGCGTTCGTCTAGCGGGGGCTAATACGCAGTATTTT. Translation gives CSVRLAGANTQYF. This sequence joins TRBV29-1 and TRBJ2-3; 10 nucleotides match TRBD2. This CDR3 is 13 amino acids long. V was pared by 5 bases and J by 7 bases, with 6 bases of the junction left unmatched. Per germline, CDR1 SQVTM and CDR2 ANQGSEA.

The chain couples TRBV18 to TRBJ1-1; weak D call: TRBD1 (6 bases). Germline V gene sequence: CDR1 KGHSH, CDR2 LQKENI. This CDR3 comprises 15 residues. V lost 6 bases, J lost 0 bases, and 14 bases lay in between. The CDR3, as DNA: TGTGCCAGCTCCCAGAGCGGGGGCATGAACACTGAAGCTTTCTTT. Its protein is CASSQSGGMNTEAFF.

V usage is TRBV3-1 (or the pseudogene TRBV3-2) and J usage is TRBJ1-4; 7 bases fit TRBD1. Germline V gene data show CDR1 as LGHDT and CDR2 as YNNKEL (reference sequence). The CDR3 runs 17 residues. J was trimmed by 2 bases and V by 0 bases; bases with no gene match: 6. The CDR3 region has the DNA TGTGCCAGCAGCCAAGATCAAGGGGGCTTTACTAATGAAAAACTGTTTTTT. Translation: CASSQDQGGFTNEKLFF.

The V gene is TRBV2, the J gene TRBJ1-1; tentative D call: TRBD1 (5 bases). Trimming shortened V by 2 bases and J by 1 base, and 11 bases separated the two germline ends. CDR3 size: 15 residues. The V gene's germline CDR1 is SNHLY and CDR2 FYNNEI. In nucleotides, the CDR3 is TGTGCCAGCAGTGAACTGGGGCGGGGGAACACTGAAGCTTTCTTT. Translated: CASSELGRGNTEAFF.

J is TRBJ2-2 and V is TRBV4-2; tentative D call: TRBD2 (6 bases). Per the germline V gene, CDR1 is LGHNA and CDR2 is YNFKEQ. There are 18 residues in the CDR3. V was pared by 1 base and J by 7 bases, with 22 bases between. Written as DNA, the CDR3 is TGTGCCAGCAGCCAAGGAGCGCCCAGGGAGCTAGCGATCGGGGAGCTGTTTTTT. Its protein is CASSQGAPRELAIGELFF.

V gene TRBV5-1 combines with J gene TRBJ2-3; 9 bases align to TRBD1. Trimming cost V 4 bases and J 8 bases; bases outside gene matches: 8. This CDR3 has 14 amino acids. Germline V gene lookup returns CDR1 SGHRS and CDR2 YFSETQ. The DNA of the CDR3 is TGCGCCAGCAGCCTGGGACAGGGAGAAGGTACGCAGTATTTT. This translates into CASSLGQGEGTQYF.

This chain uses TRBV6-5 with TRBJ2-7; TRBD1 is a possible D gene (6 bases). V was clipped by 2 bases and J by 7 bases, with 9 bases between them. This CDR3 is 12 amino acids long. Germline loops: CDR1 MNHEY, CDR2 SVGAGI. The CDR3 bases are TGTGCCAGCAGTTACCCCGACAGGGAGCAGTACTTC. Its protein product is CASSYPDREQYF.

This sequence joins TRBV5-5 and TRBJ1-1, with D perhaps matching TRBD1 (5 bases). CDR1 and CDR2 (germline): SGHKS, YYEKEE (reference sequence). V shed 4 bases and J shed 2 bases, with 12 bases lying between them. The CDR3 extends over 14 amino acids. The CDR3 reads CASSPADRNTEAFF. Here the CDR3 DNA reads TGTGCCAGCAGCCCGGCTGACAGAAACACTGAAGCTTTCTTT.

The chain couples TRBV24-1 to TRBJ1-2; 9 bases are shared with TRBD1. This CDR3 has 16 amino acids. Looked up from germline, CDR1 is KGHDR and CDR2 is SFDVKD. J was trimmed by 2 bases and V by 4 bases; bases with no gene match: 7. For the CDR3, the DNA is TGTGCCACCAGTGACCCCACAGGGGGCTTCAACTATGGCTACACCTTC. Amino acids: CATSDPTGGFNYGYTF.

V is TRBV25-1 and J is TRBJ1-6, with D uncertain. The V gene lost 2 bases and the J gene lost 7 bases, with 12 bases spanning the gap. The CDR3 is 15 amino acids. Germline V gene lookup returns CDR1 MGHDK and CDR2 SYGVNS. DNA for the CDR3: TGTGCCAGCAGTGAAGAGATACCCACGAATTCACCCCTCCACTTT. Residues: CASSEEIPTNSPLHF. Variable domain in full (rest from reference TRBV25-1 and TRBJ1-6): EADIYQTPRYLVIGTGKKITLECSQTMGHDKMYWYQQDPGMELHLIHYSYGVNSTEKGDLSSESTVSRIRTEHFPLTLESARPSHTSQYLCASSEEIPTNSPLHFGNGTRLTVT.